This T cell receptor beta chain was documented in a study of blood T cell repertoires in COVID-19. Study as a whole: Samples representing acute and convalescent COVID-19 were sourced from the United States, Italy and Spain. T cells, B-cell-depleted T cells, or PBMCs supplied cDNA or gDNA.

Original methodology: Scientists estimated how many nucleated cells there were by amplifying reference gene primers. Clones were read by immunoSEQ multiplex PCR, and TCRdb kept only the in-frame ones, dropping some. The V and J calls and clone size come from that table; D and trimming were worked out from the DNA. The data show about 120,000 clones, with roughly nine tenths seen just once and 3.5% to 4.5% held by the top ten. CDR3 length: 13 residues. V shed 1 base, J shed 7 bases, and the junction held 1 base outside the gene matches. Germline loops: CDR1 MNHNS, CDR2 SASEGT. The source material was peripheral blood. The chain links TRBV6-1 to TRBJ1-5; TRBD1 agrees at 7 bases. The sequence came from a middle-aged man with acute or convalescent COVID-19. CDR3 nucleotides: TGTGCCAGCAGTGAAGACAGGGGACAGCCCCAGCATTTT. Its translation is CASSEDRGQPQHF.